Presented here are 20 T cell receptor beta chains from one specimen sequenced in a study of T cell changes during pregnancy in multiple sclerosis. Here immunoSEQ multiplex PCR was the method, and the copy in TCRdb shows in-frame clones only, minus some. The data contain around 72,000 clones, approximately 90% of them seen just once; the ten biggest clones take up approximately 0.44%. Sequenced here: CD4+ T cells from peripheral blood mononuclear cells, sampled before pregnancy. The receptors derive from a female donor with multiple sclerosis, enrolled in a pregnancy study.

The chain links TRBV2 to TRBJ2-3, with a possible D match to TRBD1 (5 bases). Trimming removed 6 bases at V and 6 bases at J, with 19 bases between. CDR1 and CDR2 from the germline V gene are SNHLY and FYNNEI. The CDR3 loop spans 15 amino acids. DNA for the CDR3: TGTGCCAGCAGCCAAGAGGACATATCAGCGGATACGCAGTATTTT. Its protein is CASSQEDISADTQYF. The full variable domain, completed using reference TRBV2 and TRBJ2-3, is EPEVTQTPSHQVTQMGQEVILRCVPISNHLYFYWYRQILGQKVEFLVSFYNNEISEKSEIFDDQFSVERPDGSNFTLKIRSTKLEDSAMYFCASSQEDISADTQYFGPGTRLTVL.

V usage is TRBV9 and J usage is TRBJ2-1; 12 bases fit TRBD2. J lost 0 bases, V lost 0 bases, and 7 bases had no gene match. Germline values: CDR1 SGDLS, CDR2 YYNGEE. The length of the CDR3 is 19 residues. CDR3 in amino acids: CASSVDGASGRASYNEQFF. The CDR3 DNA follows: TGTGCCAGCAGCGTAGATGGGGCTAGCGGGAGGGCCTCCTACAATGAGCAGTTCTTC.

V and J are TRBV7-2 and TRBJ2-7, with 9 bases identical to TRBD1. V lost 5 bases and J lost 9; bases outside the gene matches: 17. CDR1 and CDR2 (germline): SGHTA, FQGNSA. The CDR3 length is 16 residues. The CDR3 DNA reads TGTGCCAGCAGCCGCCAAAGTGGCGGGACAGGGCTTGTGCAGTACTTC. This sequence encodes CASSRQSGGTGLVQYF.

CDR3 nucleotides: TGTGCCAGTAGTCCCCCCGGGTCCTATAATTCACCCCTCCACTTT. Translating it yields CASSPPGSYNSPLHF. The chain couples TRBV19 to TRBJ1-6; D remains ambiguous. With 5 bases removed from V and 1 base from J, the gap between germline ends came to 9 bases. The germline CDR1 and CDR2 sequences are LNHDA and SQIVND (reference sequence). The CDR3 length is 15 residues. Variable domain in full (rest from reference TRBV19 and TRBJ1-6): DGGITQSPKYLFRKEGQNVTLSCEQNLNHDAMYWYRQDPGQGLRLIYYSQIVNDFQKGDIAEGYSVSREKKESFPLTVTSAQKNPTAFYLCASSPPGSYNSPLHFGNGTRLTVT.

CDR3 in DNA: TGTGCCAGCGGCCCGTTTGAATATGCTGAAGCTTTCTTT. This translates into CASGPFEYAEAFF. The chain links TRBV6-1 to TRBJ1-1; D gene uncertain. The CDR3 spans 13 residues. Germline CDR1 reads MNHNS; CDR2 reads SASEGT. V was cut by 8 bases and J by 6 bases, with 16 bases left in between.

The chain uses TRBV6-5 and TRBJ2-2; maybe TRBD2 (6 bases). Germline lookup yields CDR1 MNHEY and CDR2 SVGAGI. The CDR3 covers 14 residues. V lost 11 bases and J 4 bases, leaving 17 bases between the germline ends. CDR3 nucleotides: TGTGCCGCGAGCCGATTGGGGGGCACCGGGGAGCTGTTTTTT. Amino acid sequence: CAASRLGGTGELFF.

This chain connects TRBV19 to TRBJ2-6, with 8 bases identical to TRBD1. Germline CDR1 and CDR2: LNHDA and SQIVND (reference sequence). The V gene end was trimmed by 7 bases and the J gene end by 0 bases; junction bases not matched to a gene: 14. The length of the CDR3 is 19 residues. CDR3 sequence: CASNAVPGTGNSGANVLTF. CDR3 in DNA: TGTGCCAGTAACGCGGTTCCCGGGACAGGAAACTCTGGGGCCAACGTCCTGACTTTC.

CDR3 nucleotide sequence: TGCGCCAGCAGCCCCCGGGAGGCGGGGGAGGTAGATACGCAGTATTTT. This codes for CASSPREAGEVDTQYF. The V and J genes are TRBV4-1 and TRBJ2-3; TRBD2 matches at 7 bases. Losses at the gene ends were 4 bases for V and 5 bases for J; bases not matched to a gene: 12. Looked up from germline, CDR1 is MGHRA and CDR2 is YSYEKL. This CDR3 is built from 16 residues.

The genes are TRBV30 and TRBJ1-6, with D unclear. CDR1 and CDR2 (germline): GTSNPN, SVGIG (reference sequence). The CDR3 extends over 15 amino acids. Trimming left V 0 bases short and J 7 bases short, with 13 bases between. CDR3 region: CAWSVPGGLNSPLHF. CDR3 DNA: TGTGCCTGGAGTGTCCCAGGAGGTCTAAATTCACCCCTCCACTTT.

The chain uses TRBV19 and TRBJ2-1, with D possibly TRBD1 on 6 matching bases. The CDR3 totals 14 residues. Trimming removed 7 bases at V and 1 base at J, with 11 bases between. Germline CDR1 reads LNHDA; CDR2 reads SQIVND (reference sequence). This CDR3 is CASKMDRSYNEQFF. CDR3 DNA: TGTGCCAGTAAAATGGACAGATCCTACAATGAGCAGTTCTTC.

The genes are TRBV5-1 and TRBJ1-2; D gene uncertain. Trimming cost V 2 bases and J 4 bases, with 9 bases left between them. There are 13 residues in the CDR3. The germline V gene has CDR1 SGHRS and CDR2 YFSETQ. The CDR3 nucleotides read TGCGCCAGCAGCTTCTCCACAGTCTATGGCTACACCTTC. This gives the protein CASSFSTVYGYTF.

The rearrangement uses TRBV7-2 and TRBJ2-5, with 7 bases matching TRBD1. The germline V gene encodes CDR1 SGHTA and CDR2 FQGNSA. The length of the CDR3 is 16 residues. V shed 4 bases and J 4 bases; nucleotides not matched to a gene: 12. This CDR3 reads CASSSQTGLSLETQYF. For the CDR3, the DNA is TGTGCCAGCAGCTCTCAGACAGGGTTGAGTTTAGAGACCCAGTACTTC.

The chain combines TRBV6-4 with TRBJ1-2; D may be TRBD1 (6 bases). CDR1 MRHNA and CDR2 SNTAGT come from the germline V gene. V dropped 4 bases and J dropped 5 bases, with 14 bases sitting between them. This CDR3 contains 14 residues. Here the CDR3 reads CASSAETGPYGYTF. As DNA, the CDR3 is TGTGCCAGCAGTGCCGAGACAGGCCCATATGGCTACACCTTC.

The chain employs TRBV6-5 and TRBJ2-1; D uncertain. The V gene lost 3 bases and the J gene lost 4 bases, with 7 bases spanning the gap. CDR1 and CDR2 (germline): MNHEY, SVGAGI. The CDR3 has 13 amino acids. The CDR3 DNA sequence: TGTGCCAGCAGTTATGGCAGATACAATGAGCAGTTCTTC. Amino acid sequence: CASSYGRYNEQFF.

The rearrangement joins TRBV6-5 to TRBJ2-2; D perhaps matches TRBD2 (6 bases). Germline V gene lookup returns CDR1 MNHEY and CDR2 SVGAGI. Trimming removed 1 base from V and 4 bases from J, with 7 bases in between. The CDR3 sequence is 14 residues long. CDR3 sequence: CASSYWGGTGELFF. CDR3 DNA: TGTGCCAGCAGTTACTGGGGAGGCACCGGGGAGCTGTTTTTT.

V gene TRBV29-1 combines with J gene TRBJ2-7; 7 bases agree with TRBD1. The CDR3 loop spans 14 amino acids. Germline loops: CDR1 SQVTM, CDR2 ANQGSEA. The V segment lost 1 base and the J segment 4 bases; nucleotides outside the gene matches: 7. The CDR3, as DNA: TGCAGCGTTGAAGTGGGACAGATAGGGTACGAGCAGTACTTC. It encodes CSVEVGQIGYEQYF.

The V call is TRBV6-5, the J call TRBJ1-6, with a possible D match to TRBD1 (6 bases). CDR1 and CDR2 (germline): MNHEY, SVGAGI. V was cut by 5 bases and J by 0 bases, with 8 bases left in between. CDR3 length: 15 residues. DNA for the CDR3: TGTGCCAGCAGTCTACAGGGCTCCTATAATTCACCCCTCCACTTT. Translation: CASSLQGSYNSPLHF.

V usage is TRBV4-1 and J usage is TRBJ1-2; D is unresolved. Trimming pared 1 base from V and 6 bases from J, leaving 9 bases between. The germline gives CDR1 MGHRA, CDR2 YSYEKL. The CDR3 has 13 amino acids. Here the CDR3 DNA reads TGCGCCAGCAGCCAAGTTAGCGAAGATGGCTACACCTTC. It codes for CASSQVSEDGYTF.

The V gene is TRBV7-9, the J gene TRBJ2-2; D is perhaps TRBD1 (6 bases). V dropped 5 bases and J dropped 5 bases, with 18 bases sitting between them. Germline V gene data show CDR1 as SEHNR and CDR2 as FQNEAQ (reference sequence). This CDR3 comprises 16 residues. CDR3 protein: CASSRSRGRGTGELFF. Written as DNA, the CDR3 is TGTGCCAGCAGCCGATCTAGGGGGAGAGGGACCGGGGAGCTGTTTTTT.

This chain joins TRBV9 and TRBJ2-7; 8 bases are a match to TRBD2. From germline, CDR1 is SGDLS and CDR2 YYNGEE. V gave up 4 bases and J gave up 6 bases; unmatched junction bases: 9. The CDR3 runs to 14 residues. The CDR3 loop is CASSPVGAGGEQYF. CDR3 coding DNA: TGTGCCAGCAGCCCTGTCGGGGCGGGAGGCGAGCAGTACTTC.